This TCR beta chain appears in the sequencing data of a study of regulatory T cells in long-lasting Graves disease. Across the whole study: Graves' cases, newly diagnosed, had used antithyroid drugs under 3 months.

In its sample, this clonotype was seen a few times. The CDR3 has 14 amino acids. Germline V CDR1 and CDR2: MNHNS, SASEGT. Losses at the gene ends were 5 bases for V and 7 bases for J; bases not matched to a gene: 10. Time point specified: newly diagnosed GD, antithyroid drugs for less than 3 months. Extracted RNA from PBMCs served as the source of the TCR library. Patients of an endocrinology department in Xi'an, China, were included. Peripheral blood, 7.5 to 9 milliliters of it, was drawn into EDTA tubes. In building TCR beta libraries, iRepertoire HTBI primers were used together with Arm-PCR of CDR3 regions. TCRdb itself ran the multiplex PCR reads through MiXCR, one entry per CDR3 protein. Of hundreds of thousands of distinct CDR3 sequences in the sample, roughly 16% were seen once. This sample was also put to use in a study of T cells in Graves' hyperthyroidism and ophthalmopathy. That paper adds: Most clonotypes expanded in thyroid above 0.001 were likewise present in blood.

The specimen was peripheral blood mononuclear cells (PBMCs), collected at new diagnosis, from a patient treated with antithyroid drugs. The receptor comes from a woman in her forties or fifties with Graves disease. The chain employs TRBV6-1 and TRBJ2-5, with 7 bases identical to TRBD1. CDR3 coding DNA: TGTGCCAGCAGTATAGGGGGCCCCGTGGCGACCCAGTACTTC. This codes for CASSIGGPVATQYF.